Below are 28 T cell receptor beta chains sequenced from a single sample in a study of cytomegalovirus exposure and HLA in healthy donors. TCRdb's copy holds only in-frame clones and misses some; the assay was immunoSEQ multiplex PCR. This table holds 150,000 to 200,000 clones, roughly 96% found once. The sequenced material came from PBMCs. These receptor sequences come from a woman between 18 and 30 years old in good health and CMV-seronegative.

V and J are TRBV6-1 and TRBJ1-5; D might be TRBD1 (5 bases). This CDR3 comprises 17 residues. With 2 bases removed from V and 1 base from J, the gap between germline ends came to 15 bases. Germline V lookup: CDR1 MNHNS, CDR2 SASEGT. The CDR3 loop reads CASSEPTGGWSNQPQHF. DNA for the CDR3: TGTGCCAGCAGTGAACCCACTGGGGGGTGGAGCAATCAGCCCCAGCATTTT.

The chain is built from TRBV7-3 and TRBJ1-4; 7 positions match TRBD1. The CDR3 length is 13 residues. CDR1 is SGHTA and CDR2 is FQGTGA in the germline V gene. J was trimmed by 6 bases and V by 11 bases; bases with no gene match: 9. The CDR3 loop is CAAMGDRDEKLFF. Written as DNA, the CDR3 is TGTGCCGCCATGGGAGACAGGGATGAAAAACTGTTTTTT.

This chain links TRBV9 with TRBJ2-3, with TRBD2 identical over 16 bases. Germline V lookup: CDR1 SGDLS, CDR2 YYNGEE. The CDR3 consists of 20 residues. V lost 0 bases to trimming and J lost 2 bases; unmatched junction nucleotides: 9. CDR3 sequence reads: CASSVAALGLAGGLTDTQYF. The DNA for the CDR3 is TGTGCCAGCAGCGTAGCGGCGTTGGGACTAGCGGGGGGGCTCACAGATACGCAGTATTTT.

The rearrangement uses TRBV27 and TRBJ2-2; D may be TRBD2 (6 bases). CDR1 MNHEY and CDR2 SMNVEV come from the germline V gene (reference sequence). Trimming took 2 bases from V and 3 from J, leaving 13 bases between them. This CDR3 spans 16 amino acids. CDR3 sequence (DNA): TGTGCCAGCAGTTTAAACGCGGGGACCTACACCGGGGAGCTGTTTTTT. As protein: CASSLNAGTYTGELFF.

Here the CDR3 reads CASSGTGGGLYGYTF. The CDR3 DNA is TGTGCCAGCAGCGGTACAGGGGGCGGACTCTATGGCTACACCTTC. J is TRBJ1-2 and V is TRBV7-2; 9 positions agree with TRBD1. Looked up from germline, CDR1 is SGHTA and CDR2 is FQGNSA. This CDR3 has 15 residues. V shed 5 bases, J shed 4 bases, and the junction held 8 bases outside the gene matches.

The table lists this clone with a count of one. V gene TRBV6-5 combines with J gene TRBJ1-3; 7 bases line up with TRBD1. V was clipped by 4 bases and J by 4 bases; unmatched bases: 4. From germline, CDR1 is MNHEY and CDR2 SVGAGI. The CDR3 contains 14 residues. The CDR3 coding sequence is TGTGCCAGCAGTTCCGGGACAGAAGGAAACACCATATATTTT. Translated, it gives CASSSGTEGNTIYF.

The genes are TRBV30 and TRBJ2-1, with D possibly being TRBD1 (6 bases). The CDR3 length is 15 residues. Germline lookup yields CDR1 GTSNPN and CDR2 SVGIG (reference sequence). V gave up 6 bases and J gave up 2 bases, with 17 bases separating them. This CDR3 is CACSGQPGAYNEQFF. In DNA form, the CDR3 reads TGTGCCTGTTCAGGACAGCCCGGAGCCTACAATGAGCAGTTCTTC.

The rearrangement uses TRBV5-1 and TRBJ2-1, with 11 bases matching TRBD1. Unmatched junction bases numbered 12, after V lost 0 bases and J lost 4 bases. In germline, CDR1 is SGHRS, CDR2 YFSETQ. The CDR3 runs 19 residues. In nucleotides, the CDR3 is TGCGCCAGCAGCTTGGTATTCGGGACAGGGGGGTATACATACAATGAGCAGTTCTTC. It specifies CASSLVFGTGGYTYNEQFF. The full variable domain, its missing parts supplied by reference TRBV5-1 and TRBJ2-1, is KAGVTQTPRYLIKTRGQQVTLSCSPISGHRSVSWYQQTPGQGLQFLFEYFSETQRNKGNFPGRFSGRQFSNSRSEMNVSTLELGDSALYLCASSLVFGTGGYTYNEQFFGPGTRLTVL.

This chain links TRBV7-2 with TRBJ2-7; perhaps TRBD1 as D (6 bases). V lost 5 bases and J lost 3, with 11 bases in between. The length of the CDR3 is 13 residues. Germline CDR1 is SGHTA and CDR2 is FQGNSA. CDR3: CASSANRVYEQYF. CDR3 nucleotide sequence: TGTGCCAGCAGCGCAAACAGGGTCTACGAGCAGTACTTC.

This chain uses TRBV7-9 with TRBJ1-1; 7 bases fit TRBD1. Unmatched junction bases numbered 7, after V lost 5 bases and J lost 1 base. This CDR3 spans 15 amino acids. CDR1 is SEHNR, CDR2 FQNEAQ, per germline (reference sequence). CDR3: CASSVKGQKNTEAFF. The DNA of the CDR3 is TGTGCCAGCAGCGTAAAGGGACAGAAGAACACTGAAGCTTTCTTT.

V and J are TRBV29-1 and TRBJ1-2; 9 bases are shared with TRBD1. The CDR3 sequence is 16 residues long. J gave up 2 bases and V 3 bases, and 10 bases lay outside the gene matches. The germline gives CDR1 SQVTM, CDR2 ANQGSEA. As DNA, the CDR3 is TGCAGCGTTGATAATGTACGGGACAGGGAAAACTATGGCTACACCTTC. It specifies CSVDNVRDRENYGYTF. Based on the CDR3 plus reference TRBV29-1 and TRBJ1-2, the full variable domain is SAVISQKPSRDICQRGTSLTIQCQVDSQVTMMFWYRQQPGQSLTLIATANQGSEATYESGFVIDKFPISRPNLTFSTLTVSNMSPEDSSIYLCSVDNVRDRENYGYTFGSGTRLTVV.

On this clone itself: At one end the junction does not follow the germline gene, possibly because of a read error. The chain links TRBV4-3 to TRBJ1-2; 8 bases align to TRBD1. Per the germline V gene, CDR1 is LGHNA and CDR2 is YSLEER. The CDR3 covers 16 residues. CDR3 sequence reads: CASSQSGQGYNYGHTF. CDR3 DNA: TGCGCCAGCAGCCAGAGCGGACAGGGATATAACTATGGCCACACCTTC.

This clone is a singleton in its sample. The chain links TRBV27 to TRBJ1-2; 8 nucleotides agree with TRBD1. Germline CDR1 is MNHEY and CDR2 is SMNVEV (reference sequence). V was pared by 5 bases and J by 5 bases, with 10 bases of the junction left unmatched. The CDR3 length is 15 residues. The CDR3: CASSPGTGVLYGYTF. The CDR3, as DNA: TGTGCCAGCAGTCCCGGGACAGGCGTACTTTATGGCTACACCTTC.

The rearrangement uses TRBV10-3 and TRBJ1-3; tentatively, D is TRBD1 (5 bases). The V gene's germline CDR1 is ENHRY and CDR2 SYGVKD. The V end was cut by 6 bases, the J end by 0 bases, with 12 bases between. The CDR3 is 15 amino acids. The CDR3: CAIRGGVLSGNTIYF. The CDR3 DNA reads as TGTGCCATCAGGGGAGGGGTCCTCTCTGGAAACACCATATATTTT.

The count of this clone is one. V and J are TRBV6-1 and TRBJ2-5; TRBD1 is a possible D gene (5 bases). The J call may not be correct, given that the DNA end is closer to TRBJ2-7. CDR1 and CDR2 (germline): MNHNS, SASEGT. The CDR3 contains 15 residues. Here the CDR3 DNA reads TGTGCCAGCAGTGGTTGGCAGGGTTTAGGTTACGAGCAGTACTTC. It specifies CASSGWQGLGYEQYF.

The chain joins TRBV7-2 to TRBJ1-2, with 8 bases that match TRBD1. Per germline, CDR1 SGHTA and CDR2 FQGNSA. This CDR3 has 16 amino acids. V was clipped by 6 bases and J by 5 bases; unmatched bases: 14. CDR3 sequence (DNA): TGTGCCAGCAGTTTTAGGGGAGGGACAGGCCCGTATGGCTACACCTTC. It is translated as CASSFRGGTGPYGYTF.

This rearrangement joins TRBV7-2 to TRBJ2-5; D not resolved. CDR1 and CDR2 from the germline V gene are SGHTA and FQGNSA. The CDR3 length is 12 residues. V lost 1 base, J lost 5 bases, and 5 bases lay in between. The CDR3 nucleotides are TGTGCCAGCAGCTTAGTCGGGGAGACCCAGTACTTC. It translates to CASSLVGETQYF.

This rearrangement joins TRBV7-3 to TRBJ2-7, with 8 bases aligning to TRBD1. V shed 5 bases and J 4 bases; nucleotides not matched to a gene: 4. This CDR3 spans 13 amino acids. The germline gives CDR1 SGHTA, CDR2 FQGTGA. The CDR3 loop reads CASSTGQGYEQYF. The CDR3 DNA is TGTGCCAGCAGCACTGGACAGGGATACGAGCAGTACTTC.

The CDR3 protein is CASSLESQSAEAFF. The CDR3, as DNA: TGTGCCAGCAGTCTAGAGAGCCAGAGCGCTGAAGCTTTCTTT. The chain carries TRBV27 and TRBJ1-1; D not resolved. The CDR3 consists of 14 residues. The V end lost 5 bases, the J end lost 6 bases, and 16 bases lay between the germline ends. Germline loops: CDR1 MNHEY, CDR2 SMNVEV (reference sequence).

The CDR3 DNA is TGTGCCAGCAGCTTAGCGGCAGGGGCCCAAGAGACCCAGTACTTC. Encoded protein: CASSLAAGAQETQYF. The chain uses TRBV7-9 and TRBJ2-5; TRBD1 might be the D (6 bases). Trimming pared 0 bases from V and 1 base from J, leaving 9 bases between. This CDR3 is 15 amino acids long. Germline V lookup: CDR1 SEHNR, CDR2 FQNEAQ (reference sequence).

V and J are TRBV5-1 and TRBJ1-2; D is unclear. This CDR3 region has 14 residues. The germline gives CDR1 SGHRS, CDR2 YFSETQ. The V gene lost 1 base and the J gene lost 5 bases, with 12 bases spanning the gap. The CDR3 reads CASSLTPELYGYTF. The CDR3 region has the DNA TGCGCCAGCAGCTTGACCCCTGAGTTATATGGCTACACCTTC.

The rearrangement joins TRBV10-3 to TRBJ1-2; D is unresolved. CDR1 is ENHRY, CDR2 SYGVKD, per germline. V was cut by 6 bases and J by 0 bases, with 8 bases left in between. This CDR3 contains 13 residues. The CDR3 loop is CAISLEANYGYTF. CDR3 DNA: TGTGCCATCAGCTTAGAAGCTAACTATGGCTACACCTTC.

The chain carries TRBV5-4 and TRBJ1-6; a weak D match, TRBD1 (5 bases). Trimming shortened V by 4 bases and J by 0 bases, and 11 bases separated the two germline ends. Germline values: CDR1 SGHNT, CDR2 YYREEE (reference sequence). There are 16 residues in the CDR3. The CDR3 DNA reads as TGTGCCAGCAGCGGTCGGGGGAGCTCCTATAATTCACCCCTCCACTTT. It specifies CASSGRGSSYNSPLHF.

The chain has TRBV7-8 and TRBJ2-5; 7 bases fit TRBD1. Per germline, CDR1 SGHVS and CDR2 FQNEAQ. There are 15 residues in the CDR3. With V trimmed by 5 bases and J by 2 bases, 8 bases remained unmatched. The CDR3 here is CASSPQGQVQETQYF. The DNA of the CDR3 is TGTGCCAGCAGCCCACAAGGACAGGTACAAGAGACCCAGTACTTC.

The J gene is TRBJ2-7, the V gene TRBV5-1; 7 nucleotides align to TRBD2. V shed 0 bases and J 2 bases; nucleotides not matched to a gene: 5. Germline CDR1 and CDR2: SGHRS and YFSETQ. The length of the CDR3 is 15 residues. In DNA form, the CDR3 reads TGCGCCAGCAGCTTGGCCCAGGGAGGGCCCTACGAGCAGTACTTC. Translating gives CASSLAQGGPYEQYF. Full variable domain (outside the CDR3, taken from reference TRBV5-1 and TRBJ2-7): KAGVTQTPRYLIKTRGQQVTLSCSPISGHRSVSWYQQTPGQGLQFLFEYFSETQRNKGNFPGRFSGRQFSNSRSEMNVSTLELGDSALYLCASSLAQGGPYEQYFGPGTRLTVT.

V is TRBV7-9 and J is TRBJ2-7; D call uncertain. Trimming stripped 5 bases from V and 2 bases from J, with 16 bases between. This CDR3 is 15 amino acids long. The germline V gene encodes CDR1 SEHNR and CDR2 FQNEAQ (reference sequence). CDR3 nucleotides: TGTGCCAGCAGCCCATATTCAGGAACTCCCTACGAGCAGTACTTC. Translating it yields CASSPYSGTPYEQYF.

This CDR3 reads CASGFLVALSITNTGELFF. Here the CDR3 DNA reads TGTGCTAGTGGTTTTCTAGTAGCGCTTAGCATAACGAACACCGGGGAGCTGTTTTTT. The V and J genes are TRBV12-5 and TRBJ2-2, with D tentatively TRBD2 (5 bases). V was cut by 3 bases and J by 0 bases, with 20 bases left in between. Germline assignment: CDR1 LGHNT and CDR2 FRNRAP. There are 19 residues in the CDR3.

This chain uses TRBV6-5 with TRBJ2-1; tentatively, D is TRBD1 (8 bases). V was pared by 4 bases and J by 4 bases, with 17 bases between. Germline lookup yields CDR1 MNHEY and CDR2 SVGAGI. The CDR3 has 16 residues. The CDR3 is CASSFQTGGGYNEQFF. The CDR3 nucleotides are TGTGCCAGCAGTTTCCAAACAGGGGGAGGGTACAATGAGCAGTTCTTC.